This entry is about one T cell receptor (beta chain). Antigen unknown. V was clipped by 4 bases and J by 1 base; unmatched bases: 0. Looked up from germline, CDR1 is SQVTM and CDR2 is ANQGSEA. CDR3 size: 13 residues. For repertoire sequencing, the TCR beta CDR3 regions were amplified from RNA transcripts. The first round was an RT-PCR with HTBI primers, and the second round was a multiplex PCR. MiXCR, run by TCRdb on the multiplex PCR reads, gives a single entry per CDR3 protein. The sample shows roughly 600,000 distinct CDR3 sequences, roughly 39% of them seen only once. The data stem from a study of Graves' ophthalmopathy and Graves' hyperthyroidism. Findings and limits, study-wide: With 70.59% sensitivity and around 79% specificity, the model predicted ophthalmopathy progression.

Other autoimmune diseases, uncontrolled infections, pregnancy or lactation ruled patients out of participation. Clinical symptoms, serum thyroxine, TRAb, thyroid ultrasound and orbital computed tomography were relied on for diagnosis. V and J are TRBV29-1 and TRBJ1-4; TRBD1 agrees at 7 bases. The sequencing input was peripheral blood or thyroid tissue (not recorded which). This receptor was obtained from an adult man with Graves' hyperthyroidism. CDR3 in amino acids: CSVGQGTNEKLFF. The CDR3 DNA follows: TGCAGCGTTGGACAGGGAACTAATGAAAAACTGTTTTTT.